This T cell receptor beta chain was sequenced during a study of CD8 T cells in ankylosing spondylitis. Points on this clonotype: As yet, its antigen is unknown.

By quantitative 5'-RACE with molecular barcodes, the TCR beta libraries were made. TCRdb reanalysed the 5' RACE reads using MiXCR and keeps one entry per CDR3 protein. The data show roughly 400,000 distinct CDR3 sequences, with 20% to 25% seen just once and approximately 15% held by the top ten. The CDR3 runs 13 residues. V was trimmed by 3 bases and J by 6 bases, leaving 11 bases between them. The V gene's germline CDR1 is GTSNPN and CDR2 SVGIG (reference sequence). Study-level findings and limits: In ankylosing spondylitis patients, matched synovial fluid reportedly showed significant enrichment of disease-linked clones. It appeared that ankylosing spondylitis blood was characterized by a TCR beta motif of 8 or 9 highly homologous variants. A number of the motif variants had already been described in reactive arthritis synovial fluid and blood.

This chain connects TRBV30 to TRBJ2-2, with D unclear. Sequencing was done on a sample of blood, either unsorted or a sorted T cell fraction (not recorded which). This TCR was recovered from a male donor with ankylosing spondylitis. DNA for the CDR3: TGTGCCTGGAGACCCTCTATCCCCGGGGAGCTGTTTTTT. Translated, it gives CAWRPSIPGELFF.